This TCR beta chain was recovered during a study of Ad26.COV2.S vaccination and SARS-CoV-2 variants. The wider study: Once, or twice with 56 days between doses, Ad26.COV2.S was given intramuscularly.

Only in-frame clones appear in the TCRdb table, and some are missing; sequencing was by immunoSEQ multiplex PCR. The table shows 510,000 or so clones, with around nine tenths occurring only once. Overall study findings and caveats: Responses of spike-specific T cells (both CD8+ and CD4+) reportedly showed substantial breadth after vaccination.

This clone was found once. Its matching antigen is unknown. This CDR3 is 13 amino acids long. Trimming stripped 5 bases from V and 8 bases from J, with 13 bases between. Germline V gene lookup returns CDR1 SGHTA and CDR2 FQGTGA. The treatment was: over 15 received Ad26.COV2.S at low or high dose, single or two shots; about five received placebo; per-sample allocation not given. Each sample was drawn 63 days after the first injection (of vaccine or placebo). An adult donor aged 18-55 years was enrolled in Boston. J is TRBJ2-1 and V is TRBV7-3, with D perhaps matching TRBD2 (5 bases). This TCR was sampled from a person aged 18-65 years who received the Ad26.COV2.S COVID-19 vaccine or a placebo. The sequenced sample was peripheral blood, obtained in a trial of Ad26.COV2.S vaccine versus placebo. CDR3 in DNA: TGTGCCAGCAGCCCCATACTAGGCGATGAGCAGTTCTTC. It yields the protein CASSPILGDEQFF.